This is a list of T cell receptor beta chains from one sample in a study of blood T cell repertoires in COVID-19. The data were produced by immunoSEQ multiplex PCR, yet TCRdb's version contains in-frame clones alone and is incomplete. The sample includes 95,000 to 110,000 clones, about 88% of them seen just once. Sequencing used peripheral blood. Receptors were obtained from a human donor in a cohort sampled during active COVID-19. CDR3s include the opening cysteine and the closing phenylalanine or tryptophan. A D gene is named only where the DNA matches it firmly. Size values are once, few and many counts, or a class for expanded clones, and some rows have none.

CDR3	DNA	size	V	D	J
CASRLWGGDSTEAFF	TGTGCCAGCAGACTCTGGGGGGGAGATTCCACTGAAGCTTTCTTT	-	TRBV7-8	-	TRBJ1-1
CASSSWTSGVAGELFF	TGTGCCAGCAGCTCGTGGACTAGCGGGGTCGCCGGGGAGCTGTTTTTT	many	TRBV5-4	TRBD2	TRBJ2-2
CASSTGQSSYNEQFF	TGTGCCAGCAGCACGGGACAGAGCTCCTACAATGAGCAGTTCTTC	-	TRBV7-6	TRBD1	TRBJ2-1
CASSQSWGGTDTQYF	TGTGCCAGCAGCCAATCTTGGGGGGGCACAGATACGCAGTATTTT	once	TRBV3-1/TRBV3-2	-	TRBJ2-3
CATGGRKDEQFF	TGTGCCACCGGGGGCAGGAAAGATGAGCAGTTCTTC	-	TRBV24-1	-	TRBJ2-1
CASSVDVEEGYTF	TGTGCCAGCAGCGTCGATGTTGAGGAAGGCTACACCTTC	-	TRBV9	-	TRBJ1-2
CASSLDGFATLMNTEAFF	TGTGCCAGCAGCTTGGACGGGTTTGCCACCTTAATGAACACTGAAGCTTTCTTT	once	TRBV5-5	-	TRBJ1-1
CATSRGGDRYNSPLHF	TGTGCCACCAGCAGGGGGGGGGACAGGTATAATTCACCCCTCCACTTT	-	TRBV15	TRBD1	TRBJ1-6
CASSLDRSGTEAFF	TGTGCCAGCAGCTTGGACAGGAGTGGAACTGAAGCTTTCTTT	-	TRBV5-5	-	TRBJ1-1
CASSKGLAGYTDTQYF	TGTGCCAGCAGTAAAGGACTAGCGGGGTACACAGATACGCAGTATTTT	-	TRBV2	TRBD2	TRBJ2-3
CASSSPEGGAVYGYTF	TGTGCCAGCAGTTCGCCGGAAGGGGGCGCAGTATATGGCTACACCTTC	-	TRBV28	TRBD1	TRBJ1-2
CASSGLAGGPGELFF	TGTGCCAGCAGTGGACTAGCGGGGGGGCCCGGGGAGCTGTTTTTT	-	TRBV6-4	TRBD2	TRBJ2-2
CATSRQQGGQETQYF	TGTGCCACCAGCAGACAACAGGGGGGACAAGAGACCCAGTACTTC	once	TRBV15	TRBD1	TRBJ2-5
CASSPRFPLYEQYF	TGTGCCAGCAGCCCCCGGTTTCCGTTGTACGAGCAGTACTTC	-	TRBV7-9	-	TRBJ2-7
CASRDDLEQSYNSPLHF	TGCGCCAGCAGGGATGACTTGGAACAATCCTATAATTCACCCCTCCACTTT	-	TRBV5-1	-	TRBJ1-6
CASSLATGTNSYNEQFF	TGTGCCAGCAGCCTCGCGACCGGGACTAACTCCTACAATGAGCAGTTCTTC	-	TRBV9	TRBD2	TRBJ2-1
CASSLRGAHEQYF	TGTGCCAGCAGCTTACGCGGGGCCCACGAGCAGTACTTC	-	TRBV5-4	-	TRBJ2-7
CASSEEASTDTQYF	TGTGCCAGCAGCGAGGAGGCTAGCACAGATACGCAGTATTTT	-	TRBV7-8	-	TRBJ2-3
CASSPQQGASYEQYF	TGTGCCAGCAGCCCACAACAGGGGGCGTCTTACGAGCAGTACTTC	-	TRBV9	TRBD1	TRBJ2-7
CASSFRDRGYEQYF	TGTGCCAGCAGTTTTCGGGACAGGGGTTACGAGCAGTACTTC	few	TRBV28	TRBD1	TRBJ2-7
CASSPFTGGAGGYTF	TGTGCCAGCAGCCCTTTCACAGGGGGCGCGGGTGGCTACACCTTC	-	TRBV27	TRBD1	TRBJ1-2
CASSQDVAATGELFF	TGCGCCAGCAGCCAAGACGTGGCGGCCACCGGGGAGCTGTTTTTT	-	TRBV4-1	-	TRBJ2-2
CASSGSWGGNQPQHF	TGTGCCAGCAGCGGCAGTTGGGGGGGCAATCAGCCCCAGCATTTT	-	TRBV5-5	-	TRBJ1-5
CASSSGTPQPDTQYF	TGTGCCAGCAGTTCCGGGACACCTCAACCAGATACGCAGTATTTT	-	TRBV6-5	-	TRBJ2-3
CASSMDRGTEAFF	TGTGCCAGTAGTATGGACAGAGGCACTGAAGCTTTCTTT	-	TRBV19	-	TRBJ1-1
CASSQDSQETQYF	TGTGCCAGCAGCCAGGACAGTCAGGAGACCCAGTACTTC	-	TRBV4-2	-	TRBJ2-5
CACPLVFSGNTIYF	TGTGCCTGCCCCCTAGTGTTCTCTGGAAACACCATATATTTT	-	TRBV6-5	-	TRBJ1-3
CASSHMRTGELFF	TGTGCCAGCAGCCATATGAGGACCGGGGAGCTGTTTTTT	-	TRBV11-2	-	TRBJ2-2
CARSRNGGSYNEQFF	TGTGCCAGAAGCCGTAATGGAGGGTCCTACAATGAGCAGTTCTTC	-	TRBV7-5	-	TRBJ2-1
CASRDRGRYEQYF	TGTGCCAGCAGGGACAGGGGACGCTACGAGCAGTACTTC	once	TRBV2	TRBD1	TRBJ2-7
CASSQRTVGYTF	TGTGCCAGCAGCCAGCGGACAGTTGGCTACACCTTC	-	TRBV14	-	TRBJ1-2
CASSDRTSGGLDTQYF	TGTGCCAGCAGCGATCGGACTAGCGGGGGGTTGGATACGCAGTATTTT	-	TRBV11-3	TRBD2	TRBJ2-3